This paragraph covers one TCR beta chain sequence. No cognate antigen has been identified for it. No base quality information exists; no much larger clone differs at one position. This entry comes from a study of cytomegalovirus exposure and HLA in healthy donors (dated by TCRdb to about 2017). Describing the broader study: In an earlier analysis of 587 of the donors, about 260 Gb of sequence data and 90 million to 120 million unique TCR beta sequences from roughly 200 million T cells were reported. To predict cytomegalovirus infection status, the study brought together high-throughput TCR immunosequencing, statistical association of individual TCRs with disease status, and machine learning. Across about 380 genotyped donors of the cohort, an average of about 240,000 unique TCR beta nucleotide sequences per donor were sequenced, and around 20% of those sequences were non-productive. About 5 DR-DQ haplotypes were handled as single units for association and clustering, since linkage in the cohort was strong. Roughly 300 gigabases of sequencing data and approximately 92 million unique TCR sequences made up an early release that covered 500 to 650 HLA-typed donors. The study profiled the T cell repertoires of 500 to 800 subjects by immunosequencing and related them to cytomegalovirus serostatus. In a later analysis, previously published TCR beta repertoires from fewer than 750 donors were re-analyzed and high-resolution HLA genotyping was added so that TCR occurrence patterns could be studied. Rather than drawing on any new phenotypic data, the later analysis identified candidate immune exposures from TCR beta sequences and the way those sequences occurred across donors. HLA typing included class I and class II loci at four-digit resolution. Besides the first cohort of 500 to 700 subjects, a separate validation cohort made up of 120 different subjects was used. Typing coverage differed by locus: A, B, C, DRB1 and DQB1 were typed in roughly 620-630 donors, DQA1 in 522, DPA1 in 600 to 610, and DPB1 in around 440. Of the roughly 410 genotyped donors, 75% to 85% were placed in the genetic ancestry cluster associated with self-reported Caucasian donors. Alongside the repertoire data, information on donor age, sex, ethnicity and CMV serostatus was compiled. All discovery cohort repertoires had been generated using a single sequencing platform. The study aimed to test whether signatures of past pathogen exposure could be identified by cataloging public T cell receptors. An earlier analysis of approximately 630 of the donors applied high-throughput TCR beta sequencing to assess whether each TCR beta V gene segment acted as functional or pseudogenic. In a later genetic analysis, genome-wide SNP genotypes for about 65% of the 666 donors were used, and that subset was treated as a discovery cohort.

Study-level results and caveats: A later genetic analysis reported fewer N-insertions in productive TCRs among donors in an Asian-associated ancestry cluster than the roughly 650-donor mean. Three of the identified cytomegalovirus-associated TCR beta chains were confirmed in vitro to be specific for cytomegalovirus antigens. The classifier was reported to diagnose cytomegalovirus status with high specificity and sensitivity in both the original and validation cohorts. A later analysis found that most CMV-associated TCR beta chains appeared HLA-restricted, with HLA associations seemingly driven largely by CMV exposure. Correlated functional status among segregating V segments might reflect linkage disequilibrium, but an unknown experimental factor could not be ruled out. The sequencing pipeline was judged likely to have produced a cluster of highly shared sequence variants as a technical artifact. A later analysis found that TCR association rates varied across HLA loci, with DRB1 alleles showing the most associated TCRs and HLA-C alleles the fewest. The only immune exposure information available for the cohort was CMV serostatus. Some IMGT-functional V segments, including TRBV6-2 and TRBV6-3, could not be told apart with the 87-base-pair reads, so those segments were excluded. A further reported finding was that TCR beta sequences accurately predicted the HLA-A and HLA-B alleles for most subjects in the first cohort. Specific HLA alleles were associated with some 15,000 TCR beta sequences at a false discovery rate of 0.05 in a later analysis. HLA typing was unavailable for some donors at each locus, so association tests used only the typed subset. In an earlier analysis of approximately 600 of the donors, most TCR beta V segments were observed in productive rearrangements about 87% or about 30% of the time, broadly matching IMGT annotations. The study gave a list of over 150 TCR beta chains associated with cytomegalovirus. In a later analysis, several top co-occurrence clusters were reported to appear linked to parvovirus B19, influenza, CMV and Epstein-Barr virus. Presence/absence analyses assumed roughly uniform sequencing depth across donors, an assumption that may not hold. About 17 rarely observed V segments, including chromosome 9 orphons, were excluded from the earlier analysis of approximately 500 of the donors because counts were too low. While some public TCRs were present in many individuals, most TCR sequences turned up only very rarely across donors. A later genetic analysis associated a missense DCLRE1C variant with V-gene and J-gene trimming of TCR beta chains, and an independent cohort replicated the association. According to the authors, the approach could potentially be generalized to other disease states and immunological phenotypes. A later analysis found that HLA-associated TCR beta chains were more clonally expanded and had lower generation probabilities than equally common non-associated chains. Assigning TCR associations to individual alleles was difficult when HLA alleles, especially DR and DQ, strongly co-occurred. In this cohort, only TCR beta chains were sequenced, and detectable features were limited by the absence of alpha or paired-chain data.

Library preparation was by the immunoSEQ multiplex PCR assay. For the multiplex PCR, a mixture combining 60 forward primers for TCR Vbeta segments and 13 reverse primers for TCR Jbeta segments was used. The CDR3 region of rearranged TCR beta genes was amplified from genomic DNA by a multiplex PCR assay. On the Illumina HiSeq System, the amplified TCR beta libraries were sequenced as 87-base-pair reads. Concerning the study's data processing: A later analysis counted approximately 84 million unique TCR beta chains across the 640 or so repertoires, and roughly 9.9 million of these chains were shared by at least two donors. Raw reads were error-corrected and collapsed into unique sequences by a nearest-neighbor algorithm in which closely related sequences were merged to remove PCR and sequencing errors. CDR3 sequences were aligned to IMGT reference sequences to assign V, D and J gene segments. For a sequence to be retained, a match of at least six nucleotides to both a V gene segment and a J gene segment was required. Rearrangements were called productive when the CDR3 lacked stop codons and stayed in frame with V and J; all others were non-productive. Following IMGT convention, CDR3 was defined as the stretch from the second conserved V-encoded cysteine to the conserved J-encoded phenylalanine. Sequences without an unambiguous match to a single V gene segment were excluded from the earlier analysis of almost 600 of the donors. In an earlier analysis of approximately 590 of the donors, V segments were called functional above 56.7% productive rearrangements and were called segregating when the between-donor standard deviation exceeded 5%. A statistical classification framework was built to diagnose cytomegalovirus status from the catalog of TCR beta chain sequences. V and J gene assignment, in a later analysis, came from comparing TCR nucleotide sequences with IMGT/GENE-DB human TR gene sequences. A later analysis assigned CDR3 sequences and most-parsimonious VDJ recombination scenarios with the TCRdist pipeline. A later analysis defined each TCR beta chain by its CDR3 amino acid sequence plus V-gene family, and excluded reads lacking a unique V-gene family. A later analysis removed 500 to 600 highly shared, low-generation-probability nucleotide sequences to deal with suspected cross-contamination and a sequencing artifact. In a later analysis, a clonal expansion index for each public chain was calculated from normalized within-repertoire ranks of inferred template counts. Generation probabilities in a later analysis came from a VDJ recombination model fitted to out-of-frame rearrangements, and those results were checked against IGoR. In a later analysis, hypergeometric tests were used to score TCR-TCR, TCR-HLA and TCR-CMV co-occurrence, with a repertoire-size bias correction applied to TCR pairs. False discovery rates were estimated in a later analysis by permuting HLA or CMV assignments 20 times. In a later analysis, co-occurring TCRs were grouped with DBSCAN, and TCRdist sequence similarity was added when clustering was performed within HLA-allele-positive subsets. Co-occurrence clustering excluded repertoires with fewer than 30,000 or more than 120,000 public chains, plus five with anomalous nucleotide sharing. TCRdb mirrors the immuneACCESS table, restricted to in-frame sequences. Some clones are absent from its copies; in checked studies, under half trace to an unresolved V gene, and the reason for the others is unknown. V, J and clone size are taken as reported in that table, and D and trimming were inferred from the DNA itself. This sample has 110,000 to 150,000 clones in its table, and under 80% of those were observed once. The ten largest clones capture about 4.3% of the sample.

Its CDR3 holds 11 amino acids, cysteine through phenylalanine. Only CDR3 DNA is held: 33 bases, read in frame from base 1. For this chain, trimming is 6 bases at the V end and 12 bases at the J end, and the number of junction bases without a gene match is 8. CDR1 and CDR2, looked up from the germline V gene, are MNHNS and SASEGT. The cohort consisted of approximately 670 healthy bone marrow donors. At the time of sampling, every cohort member was nominally healthy, though immune exposures that went unrecorded were likely present. The donor tested CMV seropositive, placing the donor among the approximately 290 seropositive members of the cohort. Every donor gave a peripheral blood sample, and the peripheral blood mononuclear cells from that sample were used for TCR beta sequencing. Genomic DNA extraction from the blood cell samples was performed with the Qiagen DNeasy Blood Extraction Kit.

This receptor was taken from a man between 18 and 29 years old in good health and CMV-seropositive. Sequencing was performed on PBMCs. Recombination connected TRBV6-1 to TRBJ2-7, and 7 bases in between align with TRBD2. The DNA is TGTGCCAGCAGAGGGCTCGGGAGGACGTACTTC. This encodes CASRGLGRTYF.